Here is one TCR beta chain with its context. Its cognate antigen is unknown. The source of the sample is a study of T cell responses to AZD1222 COVID-19 vaccine. Points from the study as a whole: Researchers took repertoire samples only after the peak T cell response had come. Only a handful of AZD1222 recipients, roughly six in all, had baseline seropositivity.

Sequencing was performed with immunoSEQ multiplex PCR; in TCRdb, only in-frame clones are kept and a portion is missing. The table has more than 100,000 clones, 75% to 95% seen once; the top ten hold less than 2%. The V and J ends lost 3 bases and 7 bases, in that order; junction bases with no gene match: 8. CDR3 size: 16 residues. The germline V gene has CDR1 SGDLS and CDR2 YYNGEE. The V gene is TRBV9, the J gene TRBJ1-6; TRBD1 aligns across 9 bases. Source: peripheral blood, taken 28 days after the second AZD1222 dose. This TCR derives from an adult who received the AZD1222 COVID-19 vaccine. This CDR3 reads CASSAGPGQGNSPLHF. The CDR3 nucleotides read TGTGCCAGCAGCGCGGGACCGGGACAGGGAAATTCACCCCTCCACTTT. Complete variable domain (other parts from reference TRBV9 and TRBJ1-6): DSGVTQTPKHLITATGQRVTLRCSPRSGDLSVYWYQQSLDQGLQFLIQYYNGEERAKGNILERFSAQQFPDLHSELNLSSLELGDSALYFCASSAGPGQGNSPLHFGNGTRLTVT.